The following is a TCR beta chain sequence with its context. Libraries were prepared by immunoSEQ multiplex PCR; TCRdb keeps only in-frame clonotypes and omits some of them. The sample records tens of thousands of clones, roughly nine tenths being singletons. The data are from a study of OX40 agonist ivuxolimab in advanced cancers. Germline V lookup: CDR1 MNHEY, CDR2 SVGAGI. J lost 7 bases, V lost 6 bases, and 10 bases had no gene match. The CDR3 extends over 14 amino acids. Sequencing was performed on CD4+ or CD8+ T cells sorted from blood, taken in a trial of the OX40 agonist ivuxolimab. The clonotype originates from an adult with an advanced solid tumor such as melanoma, head and neck, liver or kidney cancer. The chain uses TRBV6-5 and TRBJ2-3; 7 positions agree with TRBD1. In nucleotides, the CDR3 is TGTGCCAGCAGCCCCCCCGACAGGGAGAATACGCAGTATTTT. Its protein product is CASSPPDRENTQYF.